The clone carrying this TCR beta chain appeared a few times. Germline V CDR1 and CDR2: SGHRS, YFSETQ. The ends were cut back, 0 bases at V and 0 bases at J, with 14 bases in the middle. This CDR3 region has 17 residues. This entry belongs to a study of blood T cell repertoires in COVID-19. Study information: Sites in the United States, Italy and Spain provided acute and convalescent COVID-19 samples. Sources were T cells, B-cell-depleted T cells, or PBMCs; the material itself was cDNA or gDNA.

In the study's own analysis: Counts of nucleated cells, estimated from reference gene primer amplification, were obtained. Generated by immunoSEQ multiplex PCR, the TCRdb table keeps only in-frame clones and is missing some. The D gene and trimming were derived from the DNA, and the V and J assignments and clone size from that table. The repertoire holds roughly 120,000 clones, with 65% to 80% as singletons. The chain links TRBV5-1 to TRBJ2-3, with D possibly being TRBD2 (5 bases). The sample taken for sequencing was peripheral blood. The sequence was obtained from a man aged 45-65 years with acute or convalescent COVID-19. The CDR3, as DNA: TGCGCCAGCAGCTTGGATGCAGTACGGGGTAGCACAGATACGCAGTATTTT. Translated, it gives CASSLDAVRGSTDTQYF.